These 16 T cell receptor beta chains came from one sample sequenced in a study of T cells in Graves' hyperthyroidism and ophthalmopathy (dated by TCRdb to about 2019). Library preparation employed multiplex PCR. The instrument was an Illumina HiSeq 2000. The TCR beta CDR3 regions were amplified from the RNA transcripts. The TCR CDR3 was subjected to a first round of RT-PCR using the HTBI primer set and the Qiagen OneStep RT-PCR kit. TCRdb reworked the public reads: Q25 trimming with fastp, MiXCR clone assembly, productive beta chains retained. Identical CDR3 protein sequences are pooled into one entry, listed with their most common genes and DNA. In this sample the table shows roughly 180,000 distinct CDR3 sequences, around 15% of which occur a single time. 25% to 30% of the sample rests with the top ten. Sequenced sample: blood. Receptors originate from a woman aged 50 to 65 with Graves' hyperthyroidism.

This clonotype showed up many times. This sequence joins TRBV11-1 and TRBJ2-5; 8 bases are a match to TRBD2. Trimming at V came to 4 bases and at J to 0 bases, leaving 1 base not matched to a gene. CDR1 SGHAT and CDR2 FQDESV come from the germline V gene (reference sequence). The CDR3 totals 14 residues. CDR3 in DNA: TGTGCCAGCAGCTACGGGAGGGACCAAGAGACCCAGTACTTC. Protein product: CASSYGRDQETQYF.

The V gene is TRBV7-2, the J gene TRBJ1-3; D unclear. The CDR3 is 12 amino acids. Trimming stripped 7 bases from V and 10 bases from J, with 14 bases between. Germline loops: CDR1 SGHTA, CDR2 FQGNSA. As DNA, the CDR3 is TGTGCCAGCACACTAGAATGGGGAACCATATATTTT. Protein sequence: CASTLEWGTIYF. Filled out from reference TRBV7-2 and TRBJ1-3, the complete variable domain reads GAGVSQSPSNKVTEKGKDVELRCDPISGHTALYWYRQSLGQGLEFLIYFQGNSAPDKSGLPSDRFSAERTGGSVSTLTIQRTQQEDSAVYLCASTLEWGTIYFGEGSWLTVV.

This chain links TRBV3-1 with TRBJ2-5; 9 nucleotides line up with TRBD2. V was pared by 4 bases and J by 4 bases, with 10 bases of the junction left unmatched. Germline assignment: CDR1 LGHDT and CDR2 YNNKEL (reference sequence). CDR3 length: 16 residues. The CDR3 coding sequence is TGTGCCAGCAGCCCCTTTGGCGGGGGGGCCGTAGAGACCCAGTACTTC. Translating it yields CASSPFGGGAVETQYF.

This clonotype was found once. This chain links TRBV18 with TRBJ1-4, with TRBD1 matching over 7 bases. V gave up 4 bases and J gave up 8 bases; unmatched junction bases: 16. Germline V gene lookup returns CDR1 KGHSH and CDR2 LQKENI. The CDR3 contains 17 residues. CDR3 sequence (DNA): TGTGCCAGCTCACGATATGCGTTCGACAGGGATGGAGAAAAACTGTTTTTT. This codes for CASSRYAFDRDGEKLFF.

Details on this clonotype: A much larger clone sits a single nucleotide away, making a read error possible. This chain joins TRBV29-1 and TRBJ2-3; the match to TRBD2 covers 9 bases. The germline V gene has CDR1 SQVTM and CDR2 ANQGSEA. The CDR3 consists of 15 residues. V lost 7 bases and J lost 4; bases outside the gene matches: 12. This CDR3 is CSADKAGGLADTQYF. In DNA, the CDR3 is TGCAGCGCTGATAAAGCGGGGGGATTGGCAGATACGCAGTATTTT.

The chain recombines TRBV7-9 with TRBJ2-5; no reliable D call. Deletions cut 1 base from V and 1 base from J, with 7 bases between. In germline, CDR1 is SEHNR, CDR2 FQNEAQ (reference sequence). CDR3 size: 14 residues. CDR3 region: CASSLVGGQETQYF. DNA of the CDR3: TGTGCCAGCAGCTTAGTCGGCGGCCAAGAGACCCAGTACTTC.

About this clonotype itself: The junction shows a germline mismatch at one end, possibly a read error. This chain links TRBV7-2 with TRBJ1-2; D call uncertain. This CDR3 is 11 amino acids long. Germline-derived CDR1 and CDR2 are SGHTA and FQGNSA. The CDR3 is CASSPNYDYTF. The CDR3 coding sequence is TGTGCCAGCAGCCCAAACTATGACTACACCTTC.

This clonotype was found many times. The chain combines TRBV6-1 with TRBJ2-7, with 9 bases identical to TRBD1. Germline V gene data show CDR1 as MNHNS and CDR2 as SASEGT. With V trimmed by 5 bases and J by 5 bases, 7 bases remained unmatched. There are 14 residues in the CDR3. The CDR3, as DNA: TGTGCCAGCAGTCAGGGACAGGGTTTTCACGAGCAGTACTTC. Translated: CASSQGQGFHEQYF.

Many counts were recorded for this clonotype. This chain joins TRBV15 and TRBJ1-1; D perhaps matches TRBD1 (6 bases). V dropped 1 base and J dropped 0 bases, with 6 bases sitting between them. Germline V lookup: CDR1 LNHNV, CDR2 YYDKDF (reference sequence). The CDR3 has 14 amino acids. This CDR3 reads CATSRGTVNTEAFF. The CDR3 DNA is TGTGCCACCAGCAGAGGGACAGTGAACACTGAAGCTTTCTTT. Full variable domain (outside the CDR3, taken from reference TRBV15 and TRBJ1-1): DAMVIQNPRYQVTQFGKPVTLSCSQTLNHNVMYWYQQKSSQAPKLLFHYYDKDFNNEADTPDNFQSRRPNTSFCFLDIRSPGLGDTAMYLCATSRGTVNTEAFFGQGTRLTVV.

There are many counts of this clonotype. The rearrangement joins TRBV6-1 to TRBJ1-2; D possibly corresponds to TRBD1 (6 bases). Germline V gives CDR1 MNHNS, CDR2 SASEGT. V was clipped by 5 bases and J by 7 bases, with 17 bases between them. CDR3 length: 14 residues. In DNA, the CDR3 is TGTGCCAGCAGTCGAAATACAGGGCGTGGTGGCTACACCTTC. It specifies CASSRNTGRGGYTF.

This clonotype appeared many times. V and J are TRBV5-6 and TRBJ2-1; TRBD1 agrees at 7 bases. J was trimmed by 2 bases and V by 3 bases; bases with no gene match: 8. CDR3 length: 16 amino acids. Germline assignment: CDR1 SGHDT and CDR2 YYEEEE. The chain's CDR3 is CASSSDRDRTYNEQFF. CDR3 bases: TGTGCCAGCAGCTCTGACCGGGACAGAACCTACAATGAGCAGTTCTTC. Full variable domain (missing parts from reference TRBV5-6 and TRBJ2-1): DAGVTQSPTHLIKTRGQQVTLRCSPKSGHDTVSWYQQALGQGPQFIFQYYEEEERQRGNFPDRFSGHQFPNYSSELNVNALLLGDSALYLCASSSDRDRTYNEQFFGPGTRLTVL.

The chain carries TRBV28 and TRBJ2-7; 8 nucleotides line up with TRBD1. J gave up 5 bases and V 7 bases, and 7 bases lay outside the gene matches. This CDR3 comprises 13 residues. Per germline, CDR1 MDHEN and CDR2 SYDVKM. CDR3 DNA: TGTGCCAGCACCCCAGGGGGCTTTGACGAGCAGTACTTC. This gives the protein CASTPGGFDEQYF.

This sequence joins TRBV6-1 and TRBJ1-1; a weak D match, TRBD1 (6 bases). V lost 6 bases to trimming and J lost 5 bases, with 22 bases between them. The germline V gene encodes CDR1 MNHNS and CDR2 SASEGT. The CDR3 runs 16 residues. The DNA for the CDR3 is TGTGCCAGCAGGCCGACTAGCGGGGGGGCTGGGACTGAAGCTTTCTTT. It translates to CASRPTSGGAGTEAFF.

This clonotype was observed at least ten times. The gene calls are TRBV6-1 and TRBJ2-1; 7 bases align to TRBD1. Germline V gene data show CDR1 as MNHNS and CDR2 as SASEGT. V dropped 5 bases and J dropped 4; count of bases not matched to a gene: 5. This CDR3 spans 14 amino acids. The CDR3 DNA reads as TGTGCCAGCAGTAACTGGACAGGATACAATGAGCAGTTCTTC. This gives the protein CASSNWTGYNEQFF.

This clonotype was recorded at least ten times. This sequence joins TRBV11-2 and TRBJ2-7; 7 bases line up with TRBD1. J was trimmed by 4 bases and V by 4 bases; bases with no gene match: 7. The CDR3 has 14 amino acids. Germline V gives CDR1 SGHAT, CDR2 FQNNGV. The CDR3 loop is CASSSNRGVYEQYF. The CDR3 DNA follows: TGTGCCAGCAGCTCCAACAGGGGAGTATACGAGCAGTACTTC. The entire variable domain, with the rest obtained from reference TRBV11-2 and TRBJ2-7, is as follows: EAGVAQSPRYKIIEKRQSVAFWCNPISGHATLYWYQQILGQGPKLLIQFQNNGVVDDSQLPKDRFSAERLKGVDSTLKIQPAKLEDSAVYLCASSSNRGVYEQYFGPGTRLTVT.

At least ten counts were recorded for this clonotype. This chain connects TRBV24-1 to TRBJ2-3; no firm D call. Trimming cost V 0 bases and J 6 bases, with 6 bases left between them. Germline V CDR1 and CDR2: KGHDR, SFDVKD. The CDR3 runs to 13 residues. The DNA of the CDR3 is TGTGCCACCAGTGATTTGTCACGGGATACGCAGTATTTT. Protein: CATSDLSRDTQYF.